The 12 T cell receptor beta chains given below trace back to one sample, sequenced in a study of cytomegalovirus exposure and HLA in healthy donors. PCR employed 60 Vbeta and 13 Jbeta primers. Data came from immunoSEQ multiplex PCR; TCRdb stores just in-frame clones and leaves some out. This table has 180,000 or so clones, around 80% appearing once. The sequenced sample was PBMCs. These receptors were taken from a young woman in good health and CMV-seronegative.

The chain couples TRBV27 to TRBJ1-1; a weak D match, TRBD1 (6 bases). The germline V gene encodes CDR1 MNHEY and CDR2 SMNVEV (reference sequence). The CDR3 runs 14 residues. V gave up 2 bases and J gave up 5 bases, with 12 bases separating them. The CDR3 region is CASSLKGGGTEAFF. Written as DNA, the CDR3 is TGTGCCAGCAGTTTAAAAGGGGGGGGGACTGAAGCTTTCTTT.

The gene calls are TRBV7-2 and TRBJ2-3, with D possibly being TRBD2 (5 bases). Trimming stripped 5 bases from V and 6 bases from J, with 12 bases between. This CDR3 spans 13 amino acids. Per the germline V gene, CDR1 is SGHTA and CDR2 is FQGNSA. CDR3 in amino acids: CASSETSGDTQYF. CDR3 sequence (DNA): TGTGCCAGCAGCGAGACCTCGGGGGATACGCAGTATTTT.

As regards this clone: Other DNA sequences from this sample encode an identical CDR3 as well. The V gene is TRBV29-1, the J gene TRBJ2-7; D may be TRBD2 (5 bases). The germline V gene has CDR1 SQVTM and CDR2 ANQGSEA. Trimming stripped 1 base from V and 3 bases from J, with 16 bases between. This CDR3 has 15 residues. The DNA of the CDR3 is TGCAGCGTTGAAGCCCCCGGGCAGCGGCTCTACGAGCAGTACTTC. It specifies CSVEAPGQRLYEQYF.

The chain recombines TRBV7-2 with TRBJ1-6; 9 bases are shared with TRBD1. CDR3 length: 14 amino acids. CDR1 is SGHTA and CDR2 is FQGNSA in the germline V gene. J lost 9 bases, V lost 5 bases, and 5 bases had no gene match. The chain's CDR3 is CASSEDRGGSPLHF. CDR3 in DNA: TGTGCCAGCAGCGAGGACAGGGGCGGTTCACCCCTCCACTTT.

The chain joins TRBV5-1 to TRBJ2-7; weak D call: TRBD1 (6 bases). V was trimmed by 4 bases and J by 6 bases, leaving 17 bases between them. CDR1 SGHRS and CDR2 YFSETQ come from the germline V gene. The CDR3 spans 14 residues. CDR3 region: CASSPGARLGEQYF. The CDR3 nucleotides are TGCGCCAGCAGCCCAGGGGCAAGGTTAGGCGAGCAGTACTTC.

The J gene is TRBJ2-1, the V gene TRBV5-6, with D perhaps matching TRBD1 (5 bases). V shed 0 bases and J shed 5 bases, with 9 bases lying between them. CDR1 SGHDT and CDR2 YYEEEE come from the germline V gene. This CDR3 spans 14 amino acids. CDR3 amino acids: CASSLAAGNNEQFF. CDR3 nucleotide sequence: TGTGCCAGCAGCTTGGCGGCAGGGAACAATGAGCAGTTCTTC.

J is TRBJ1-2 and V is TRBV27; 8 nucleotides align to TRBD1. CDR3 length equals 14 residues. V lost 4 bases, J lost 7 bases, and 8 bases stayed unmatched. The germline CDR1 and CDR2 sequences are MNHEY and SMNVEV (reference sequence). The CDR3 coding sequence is TGTGCCAGCAGTTCAGCGACAGGGGCTCGTGGCTACACCTTC. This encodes CASSSATGARGYTF.

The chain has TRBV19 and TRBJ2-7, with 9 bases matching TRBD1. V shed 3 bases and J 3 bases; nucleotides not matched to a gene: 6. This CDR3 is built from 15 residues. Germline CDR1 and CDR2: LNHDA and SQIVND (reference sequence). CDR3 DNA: TGTGCCAGTAGTATCCAATGGACAGGGGACTACGAGCAGTACTTC. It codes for CASSIQWTGDYEQYF.

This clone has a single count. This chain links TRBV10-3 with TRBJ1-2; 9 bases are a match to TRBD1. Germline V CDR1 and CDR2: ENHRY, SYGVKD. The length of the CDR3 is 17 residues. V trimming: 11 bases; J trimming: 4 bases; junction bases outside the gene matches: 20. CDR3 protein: CAALKEPGQGIGYGYTF. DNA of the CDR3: TGTGCCGCACTCAAGGAACCGGGACAGGGAATCGGCTATGGCTACACCTTC.

The CDR3, as DNA: TGTGCCAGCAGCCCGGGTCCGAGGGGGGGCACGAGCTCCTACAATGAGCAGTTCTTC. This translates into CASSPGPRGGTSSYNEQFF. The V call is TRBV7-3, the J call TRBJ2-1; possible D gene TRBD2, 7 bases. Trimming removed 5 bases from V and 0 bases from J, with 23 bases in between. This CDR3 has 19 residues. Germline V gene data show CDR1 as SGHTA and CDR2 as FQGTGA.

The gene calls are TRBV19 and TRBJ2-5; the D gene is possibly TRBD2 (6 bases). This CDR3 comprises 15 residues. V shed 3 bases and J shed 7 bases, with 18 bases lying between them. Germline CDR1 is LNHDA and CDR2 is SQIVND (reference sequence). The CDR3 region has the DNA TGTGCCAGTAGTATTACCGGCGGGGACTCCAGGACCCAGTACTTC. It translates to CASSITGGDSRTQYF.

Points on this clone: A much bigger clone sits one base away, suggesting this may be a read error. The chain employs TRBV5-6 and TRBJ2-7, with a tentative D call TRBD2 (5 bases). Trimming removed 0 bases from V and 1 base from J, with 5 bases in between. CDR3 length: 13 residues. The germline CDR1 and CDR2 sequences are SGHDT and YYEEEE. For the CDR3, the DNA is TGTGCCAGCAGCTTGGAGCGGTCCTACGAGCAGTACTTC. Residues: CASSLERSYEQYF.